These 22 T cell receptor beta chains originate from one sample sequenced in a study of T cells in Graves' hyperthyroidism and ophthalmopathy. RNA transcripts yielded amplified TCR beta CDR3 regions. First-round RT-PCR with HTBI primers amplified the TCR CDR3 region. TCRdb re-derived calls from the multiplex PCR reads in MiXCR, one entry per CDR3 protein. The data show 550,000 to 800,000 distinct CDR3 sequences, 16% seen once. The specimen sequenced was blood. These receptors came from a young man with Graves' hyperthyroidism.

In its sample, this clonotype was seen many times. V usage is TRBV28 and J usage is TRBJ2-1, with 8 bases lining up with TRBD1. Germline loops: CDR1 MDHEN, CDR2 SYDVKM. CDR3 length: 15 residues. The trim removed 4 bases at V and 5 bases at J, leaving 7 bases unmatched. The CDR3 nucleotides are TGTGCCAGCAGTTCCGCCGGGACAGGAGACAATGAGCAGTTCTTC. This codes for CASSSAGTGDNEQFF.

The chain links TRBV6-2 or TRBV6-3 to TRBJ2-2, with D maybe TRBD2 (6 bases). The germline V gene encodes CDR1 MNHEY and CDR2 SVGEGT. This CDR3 has 13 residues. V shed 7 bases and J shed 4 bases, with 10 bases lying between them. CDR3 loop: CASKWGVTGELFF. CDR3 sequence (DNA): TGTGCCAGCAAGTGGGGGGTCACCGGGGAGCTGTTTTTT.

This clonotype has a count of ten or more. The chain carries TRBV7-2 and TRBJ2-5, with a weak D call TRBD2 (5 bases). The V gene lost 1 base and the J gene lost 4 bases, with 10 bases spanning the gap. The CDR3 loop spans 14 amino acids. Germline lookup yields CDR1 SGHTA and CDR2 FQGNSA. CDR3 in DNA: TGTGCCAGCAGCTTAGGGAGGAGAGGAGAGACCCAGTACTTC. Amino acid sequence: CASSLGRRGETQYF.

This clonotype was detected many times. The V call is TRBV7-3, the J call TRBJ1-1; no firm D call. Germline lookup yields CDR1 SGHTA and CDR2 FQGTGA. V dropped 4 bases and J dropped 4 bases, with 10 bases sitting between them. This CDR3 contains 13 residues. CDR3 protein: CASSSLLGTEAFF. CDR3 coding DNA: TGTGCCAGCAGCTCTCTGCTCGGCACTGAAGCTTTCTTT.

Of note for this clonotype: A read error may be the cause here, since a much bigger clone is one base away. Without the conserved terminal phenylalanine or tryptophan, this CDR3 likely stems from a read error. The V and J genes are TRBV9 and TRBJ1-1; D unclear. Germline V gene lookup returns CDR1 SGDLS and CDR2 YYNGEE. The CDR3 spans 14 residues. V was cut by 5 bases and J by 6 bases, with 17 bases left in between. The CDR3: CASSAVWDGPEAFL. The CDR3 coding sequence is TGTGCCAGCAGTGCGGTTTGGGATGGCCCTGAAGCTTTCCTT.

Many counts were recorded for this clonotype. Written as DNA, the CDR3 is TGTGCCAGCACCCTGCCGGGGACAGGGGTCTACAATGAGCAGTTCTTC. Amino acid sequence: CASTLPGTGVYNEQFF. The V and J genes are TRBV7-8 and TRBJ2-1; 10 bases line up with TRBD1. Germline V gene data show CDR1 as SGHVS and CDR2 as FQNEAQ. This CDR3 contains 16 residues. J was trimmed by 3 bases and V by 7 bases; bases with no gene match: 9.

The rearrangement uses TRBV18 and TRBJ2-2, with a weak D call TRBD1 (5 bases). The CDR3 runs 15 residues. V lost 3 bases and J lost 8, with 16 bases in between. Germline CDR1 KGHSH, CDR2 LQKENI. CDR3 in DNA: TGTGCCAGCTCACCCACTAACAGGCCGTCGGGGGAGCTGTTTTTT. Translation gives CASSPTNRPSGELFF.

A few counts support this clonotype. J is TRBJ2-7 and V is TRBV29-1; tentative D call: TRBD2 (6 bases). CDR1 and CDR2 from the germline V gene are SQVTM and ANQGSEA. This CDR3 contains 12 residues. Trimming cost V 4 bases and J 2 bases, with 9 bases left between them. The DNA of the CDR3 is TGCAGCGTTGCCCCGGGGGCCTACGAGCAGTACTTC. Amino acids: CSVAPGAYEQYF.

The J gene is TRBJ2-7, the V gene TRBV7-9; perhaps TRBD2 as D (6 bases). Per the germline V gene, CDR1 is SEHNR and CDR2 is FQNEAQ (reference sequence). The CDR3 extends over 16 amino acids. V shed 4 bases and J shed 3 bases, with 19 bases lying between them. The CDR3 region has the DNA TGTGCCAGCAGCTCGCCGGCGGGACGGATCGGCTACGAGCAGTACTTC. Translated: CASSSPAGRIGYEQYF.

This clonotype appeared a few times. This chain connects TRBV11-3 to TRBJ2-2; 11 positions match TRBD2. CDR1 is SGHNT and CDR2 is YENEEA in the germline V gene. CDR3 length equals 16 residues. J was trimmed by 5 bases and V by 4 bases; bases with no gene match: 6. CDR3 coding DNA: TGTGCCAGCAGCTCTCCGACTAGCGGGGTTACCGGGGAGCTGTTTTTT. Translated, it gives CASSSPTSGVTGELFF.

The J gene is TRBJ2-1, the V gene TRBV7-9; D gene uncertain. The V gene's germline CDR1 is SEHNR and CDR2 FQNEAQ (reference sequence). This CDR3 spans 13 amino acids. V dropped 3 bases and J dropped 9 bases, with 12 bases sitting between them. CDR3 in DNA: TGTGCCAGCAGCTTTCTGACCTCGGGTGAGCAGTTCTTC. Protein sequence: CASSFLTSGEQFF. Variable domain in full (rest from reference TRBV7-9 and TRBJ2-1): DTGVSQNPRHKITKRGQNVTFRCDPISEHNRLYWYRQTLGQGPEFLTYFQNEAQLEKSRLLSDRFSAERPKGSFSTLEIQRTEQGDSAMYLCASSFLTSGEQFFGPGTRLTVL.

There are many counts of this clonotype. The rearrangement links TRBV28 to TRBJ1-1, with D hard to call. The CDR3 spans 17 residues. Deletions cut 2 bases from V and 2 bases from J, with 18 bases between. Germline lookup yields CDR1 MDHEN and CDR2 SYDVKM. In DNA form, the CDR3 reads TGTGCCAGCAGTTTAATAGCCGGCCTCGCCCATAACACTGAAGCTTTCTTT. Translation gives CASSLIAGLAHNTEAFF.

In this sample, this clonotype turned up many times. The J gene is TRBJ2-1, the V gene TRBV7-2; weak D call: TRBD2 (6 bases). Germline V lookup: CDR1 SGHTA, CDR2 FQGNSA. There are 17 residues in the CDR3. Trimming left V 5 bases short and J 1 base short, with 18 bases between. CDR3: CASSQSRGTASYNEQFF. The CDR3, as DNA: TGTGCCAGCAGCCAATCCCGCGGGACCGCTTCCTACAATGAGCAGTTCTTC.

This clonotype was seen a handful of times. The chain combines TRBV10-3 with TRBJ2-7; no firm D call. The CDR3 consists of 14 residues. CDR1 is ENHRY, CDR2 SYGVKD, per germline. V lost 10 bases, J lost 0 bases, and 16 bases lay in between. The CDR3 sequence: CATRPKSSSYEQYF. The DNA of the CDR3 is TGTGCCACCCGCCCCAAATCCAGCTCCTACGAGCAGTACTTC.

There are a few counts of this clonotype. V usage is TRBV7-9 and J usage is TRBJ2-1; no definite D call. The length of the CDR3 is 14 residues. Germline V gene sequence: CDR1 SEHNR, CDR2 FQNEAQ (reference sequence). Trimming removed 5 bases at V and 5 bases at J, with 13 bases between. The CDR3 region has the DNA TGTGCCAGCAGCCTACTCGGGCCGCACAATGAGCAGTTCTTC. Protein: CASSLLGPHNEQFF.

The J gene is TRBJ2-3, the V gene TRBV20-1, with 11 bases fitting TRBD1. The germline gives CDR1 DFQATT, CDR2 SNEGSKA (reference sequence). The junction had 2 bases not matched to a gene; V was cut back by 3 bases and J by 3 bases. The CDR3 extends over 14 amino acids. CDR3 in DNA: TGCAGTGCTAGCGGACAGGGGGCAACAGATACGCAGTATTTT. Protein: CSASGQGATDTQYF.

This chain links TRBV15 with TRBJ1-5, with a possible D match to TRBD1 (6 bases). Trimming left V 1 base short and J 7 bases short, with 11 bases between. The germline V gene has CDR1 LNHNV and CDR2 YYDKDF (reference sequence). CDR3 length equals 14 residues. The CDR3 coding sequence is TGTGCCACCAGCAGAGGACAGGTGGGACAGCCCCAGCATTTT. Translating gives CATSRGQVGQPQHF.

This chain connects TRBV20-1 to TRBJ2-1; 10 nucleotides line up with TRBD2. In germline, CDR1 is DFQATT, CDR2 SNEGSKA (reference sequence). CDR3 length equals 15 residues. V was clipped by 6 bases and J by 4 bases; unmatched bases: 9. CDR3 nucleotides: TGCAGTGCGCGACCCGGACTAGCGGTATACAATGAGCAGTTCTTC. As protein: CSARPGLAVYNEQFF.

This clonotype was counted at least ten times. The chain carries TRBV6-1 and TRBJ1-2, with TRBD1 identical over 7 bases. Losses at the gene ends were 6 bases for V and 8 bases for J; bases not matched to a gene: 9. CDR1 is MNHNS, CDR2 SASEGT, per germline. CDR3 length equals 13 residues. CDR3 nucleotides: TGTGCCAGCAGGCGGGACAGAATCTGGGGCTACACCTTC. Protein sequence: CASRRDRIWGYTF.

Only a few counts were recorded for this clonotype. V usage is TRBV29-1 and J usage is TRBJ2-3; maybe TRBD2 (5 bases). Deletions cut 7 bases from V and 2 bases from J, with 10 bases between. The germline gives CDR1 SQVTM, CDR2 ANQGSEA. The CDR3 has 12 amino acids. The CDR3 region is CSARTFTDTQYF. The CDR3 DNA sequence: TGCAGCGCCCGGACTTTCACAGATACGCAGTATTTT.

The rearrangement uses TRBV14 and TRBJ2-2; 7 bases align to TRBD2. CDR3 length equals 15 residues. Germline V gene sequence: CDR1 SGHDN, CDR2 FVKESK. The J segment lost 3 bases and the V segment lost 3 bases, leaving 4 bases of the junction unmatched. The CDR3 spells CASSHRLADTGELFF. Here the CDR3 DNA reads TGTGCCAGCAGCCACCGACTAGCTGACACCGGGGAGCTGTTTTTT.

This clonotype was recorded a few times. The chain combines TRBV9 with TRBJ2-7, with 7 bases aligning to TRBD1. Germline V gene sequence: CDR1 SGDLS, CDR2 YYNGEE. The length of the CDR3 is 14 residues. V was pared by 0 bases and J by 5 bases, with 5 bases of the junction left unmatched. The CDR3 sequence: CASSVEQGPDEQYF. In DNA form, the CDR3 reads TGTGCCAGCAGCGTAGAACAGGGGCCGGACGAGCAGTACTTC.